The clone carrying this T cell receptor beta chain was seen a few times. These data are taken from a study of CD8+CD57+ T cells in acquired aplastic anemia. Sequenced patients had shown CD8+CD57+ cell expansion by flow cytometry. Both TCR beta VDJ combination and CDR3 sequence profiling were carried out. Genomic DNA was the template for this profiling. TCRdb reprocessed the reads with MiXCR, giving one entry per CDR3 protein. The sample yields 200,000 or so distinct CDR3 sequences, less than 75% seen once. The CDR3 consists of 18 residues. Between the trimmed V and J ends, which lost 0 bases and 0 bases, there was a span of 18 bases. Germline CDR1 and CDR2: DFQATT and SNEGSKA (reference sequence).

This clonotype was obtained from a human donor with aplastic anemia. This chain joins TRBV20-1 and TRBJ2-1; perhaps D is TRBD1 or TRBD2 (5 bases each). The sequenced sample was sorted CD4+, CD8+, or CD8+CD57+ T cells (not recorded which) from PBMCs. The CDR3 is CSARDHLNEGSSYNEQFF. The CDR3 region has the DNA TGCAGTGCTAGAGACCACCTTAACGAGGGGAGCTCCTACAATGAGCAGTTCTTC.